What follows describes a single TCR beta chain. Its antigen specificity is not known. No per-base quality is available; no much larger clone lies one base away. CDR1 and CDR2 were assigned from the germline V gene as KGHSH and LQKENI. V is cut by 5 bases and J by 5 bases, and the space between the germline ends is 13 bases. The CDR3 goes from the cysteine to the valine over 13 residues. The CDR3 DNA has 39 bases and is translated from base 1. In total, over 600 healthy bone marrow donors made up the cohort. All cohort members were sampled while nominally healthy, although unrecorded immune exposures were likely present. The donor tested CMV seronegative, placing the donor among the approximately 400 seronegative members of the cohort. Each donor provided a peripheral blood sample, and peripheral blood mononuclear cells were used for TCR beta sequencing. The Qiagen DNeasy Blood Extraction Kit was used to extract genomic DNA from the blood cell samples.

The data were obtained in a study of cytomegalovirus exposure and HLA in healthy donors (dated by TCRdb to about 2017). Broadly, across the study: An earlier analysis of 587 of the donors reported 250 to 350 Gb of sequence data and roughly 110 million unique TCR beta sequences from about 200 million T cells. Approximately 300 gigabases of sequencing data and approximately 85 million unique TCR sequences were included in an early release covering several hundred HLA-typed donors. Of the roughly 400 genotyped donors, over 65% fell in the genetic ancestry cluster associated with self-reported Caucasian donors. The study aimed to test whether signatures of past pathogen exposure could be identified by cataloging public T cell receptors. Using immunosequencing, the study profiled T cell repertoires from around 680 subjects and related those repertoires to cytomegalovirus serostatus. A separate validation cohort of more than 100 different subjects was used in addition to the approximately 640-subject first cohort. To predict cytomegalovirus infection status, the study brought together high-throughput TCR immunosequencing, statistical association of individual TCRs with disease status, and machine learning. In a later analysis, previously published TCR beta repertoires from 666 donors were re-analyzed and high-resolution HLA genotyping was added so that TCR occurrence patterns could be studied. In the later analysis, no new phenotypic data were used to find candidate immune exposures; instead, reliance was placed on TCR beta sequences and their occurrence across donors. An earlier analysis of around 580 of the donors used high-throughput TCR beta sequencing to judge whether each TCR beta V gene segment behaved as functional or pseudogenic. Donor age, sex, ethnicity and CMV serostatus were compiled alongside the repertoire data. Genome-wide SNP genotypes for about three fifths of the roughly 670 donors were used in a later genetic analysis, which treated that subset as a discovery cohort. Every discovery cohort repertoire had been produced on one sequencing platform. Both class I and class II loci were covered by HLA typing, at four-digit resolution. Typing coverage varied by locus: about 629-630 donors for A, B, C, DRB1 and DQB1; 500 to 550 for DQA1; 600 to 610 for DPA1; approximately 470 for DPB1. Roughly five DR-DQ haplotypes were treated as single units for association and clustering because of strong linkage in the cohort. On average, roughly 250,000 unique TCR beta nucleotide sequences were sequenced per donor among about 400 genotyped donors of the cohort, with around 19% of those sequences being non-productive. The paper's findings and limits, for the study overall: The only immune exposure information available for the cohort was CMV serostatus. The classifier was reported to diagnose cytomegalovirus status with high specificity and sensitivity in both the original cohort and the validation cohort. A later genetic analysis reported fewer N-insertions in productive TCRs among donors in an Asian-associated ancestry cluster than the roughly 640-donor mean. A later genetic analysis associated a missense DCLRE1C variant with V-gene and J-gene trimming of TCR beta chains, and an independent cohort replicated the association. The earlier analysis of nearly 600 of the donors excluded about 16 rarely observed V segments, including chromosome 9 orphons, because counts were too low. At a false discovery rate of 0.05, a later analysis linked approximately 18,000 TCR beta sequences to specific HLA alleles. The study gave a list of roughly 150 TCR beta chains associated with cytomegalovirus. Strong co-occurrence of HLA alleles, especially DR and DQ, made assigning TCR associations to individual alleles difficult. Some IMGT-functional V segments, including TRBV6-2 and TRBV6-3, could not be distinguished by the 87-base-pair reads and were therefore excluded. An earlier analysis of 587 of the donors showed that most TCR beta V segments appeared in productive rearrangements either about 87% or about 30% of the time, which broadly matched IMGT annotations. Several of the top co-occurrence clusters appeared to be linked to parvovirus B19, influenza, CMV and Epstein-Barr virus, according to a later analysis. Because some donors lacked HLA typing at each locus, the association tests relied only on the typed subset. Sequencing depth was assumed to be roughly uniform across donors in the presence/absence analyses, though that assumption may not hold. Most CMV-associated TCR beta chains appeared to be HLA-restricted in a later analysis, and the HLA associations seemed to be driven largely by CMV exposure. Most TCR sequences were seen in very few donors, while some public TCRs were found in many individuals. This cohort had only TCR beta chains sequenced, and the lack of alpha or paired-chain data limited which features could be detected. In vitro tests confirmed that a few of the cytomegalovirus-associated TCR beta chains recognize cytomegalovirus antigens. A further reported finding was that TCR beta sequences accurately predicted the HLA-A and HLA-B alleles for most subjects in the first cohort. Correlated functional status among segregating V segments might be attributable to linkage disequilibrium, but an unknown experimental factor could not be ruled out. In a later analysis, the rate of TCR association differed among HLA loci, with DRB1 alleles having the most associated TCRs and HLA-C alleles having the fewest. A cluster of highly shared sequence variants was judged likely to represent a technical artifact of the sequencing pipeline. A later analysis found that HLA-associated TCR beta chains were more clonally expanded and had lower generation probabilities than equally common non-associated chains. The authors suggested that the approach could potentially be generalized to other disease states and immunological phenotypes.

The library was obtained by the immunoSEQ multiplex PCR assay. A mixture of 60 forward primers for TCR Vbeta segments and 13 reverse primers for TCR Jbeta segments was used in the multiplex PCR. A multiplex PCR assay on genomic DNA amplified the CDR3 region of rearranged TCR beta genes. On the Illumina HiSeq System, the amplified TCR beta libraries were sequenced as 87-base-pair reads. As for the original processing: Across the 500 to 750 repertoires, a later analysis counted 80 million or so unique TCR beta chains, roughly 11 million of which were shared by at least two donors. Raw reads were error-corrected and collapsed into unique sequences by a nearest-neighbor algorithm in which closely related sequences were merged to remove PCR and sequencing errors. Alignment of CDR3 sequences to IMGT reference sequences was used to assign V, D and J gene segments. For a sequence to be retained, a match of at least six nucleotides was required to both a V gene segment and a J gene segment. A rearrangement counted as productive if the CDR3 had no stop codons and remained in frame with V and J, and every other rearrangement counted as non-productive. Following IMGT convention, CDR3 was defined as the stretch from the second conserved V-encoded cysteine up to the conserved J-encoded phenylalanine. In an earlier analysis of around 640 of the donors, sequences lacking an unambiguous match to a single V gene segment were excluded. An earlier analysis of 587 of the donors called V segments functional above 56.7% productive rearrangements and segregating when the between-donor standard deviation exceeded 5%. A statistical classification framework was developed to diagnose cytomegalovirus status using the catalog of TCR beta chain sequences. V and J gene assignment, in a later analysis, came from comparing TCR nucleotide sequences with IMGT/GENE-DB human TR gene sequences. A later analysis assigned CDR3 sequences and most-parsimonious VDJ recombination scenarios with the TCRdist pipeline. In a later analysis, each TCR beta chain was defined by its CDR3 amino acid sequence together with its V-gene family, and reads without a unique V-gene family were excluded. To address suspected cross-contamination and a sequencing artifact, a later analysis removed 592 highly shared, low-generation-probability nucleotide sequences. A later analysis calculated a clonal expansion index for each public chain from normalized within-repertoire ranks of inferred template counts. Generation probabilities in a later analysis came from a VDJ recombination model fitted to out-of-frame rearrangements, and those results were checked against IGoR. Hypergeometric tests were used in a later analysis to score TCR-TCR, TCR-HLA and TCR-CMV co-occurrence, with a repertoire-size bias correction applied to the TCR pairs. To estimate false discovery rates, a later analysis permuted the HLA or CMV assignments 20 times. In a later analysis, co-occurring TCRs were grouped using DBSCAN, and TCRdist sequence similarity was added for clustering within HLA-allele-positive subsets. Repertoires with fewer than 30,000 or more than 120,000 public chains, plus five repertoires with anomalous nucleotide sharing, were excluded from co-occurrence clustering. Here the immuneACCESS table is served through TCRdb, limited to in-frame sequences with V and J called. Missing clones are a known gap in these copies; in checked studies unresolved V genes cover under half, and the rest lacks a known reason. D and trimming come from the DNA, and the V and J calls and clone size come from that table. In all, the sample holds about 130,000 clones, and about 80% of those were seen once. 2.7% of the sample belongs to the ten largest clones.

The sample taken for sequencing was PBMCs. This TCR was sampled from a boy between 2 and 10 years old in good health and CMV-seronegative. The chain was built from TRBV18 and TRBJ2-7; TRBD1 might be the D gene, on 6 matching bases. The DNA sequence is given as TGTGCCAGCTCAGGAACGAACAGGGACGAGCAGTACGTC. Its translation reads: CASSGTNRDEQYV.